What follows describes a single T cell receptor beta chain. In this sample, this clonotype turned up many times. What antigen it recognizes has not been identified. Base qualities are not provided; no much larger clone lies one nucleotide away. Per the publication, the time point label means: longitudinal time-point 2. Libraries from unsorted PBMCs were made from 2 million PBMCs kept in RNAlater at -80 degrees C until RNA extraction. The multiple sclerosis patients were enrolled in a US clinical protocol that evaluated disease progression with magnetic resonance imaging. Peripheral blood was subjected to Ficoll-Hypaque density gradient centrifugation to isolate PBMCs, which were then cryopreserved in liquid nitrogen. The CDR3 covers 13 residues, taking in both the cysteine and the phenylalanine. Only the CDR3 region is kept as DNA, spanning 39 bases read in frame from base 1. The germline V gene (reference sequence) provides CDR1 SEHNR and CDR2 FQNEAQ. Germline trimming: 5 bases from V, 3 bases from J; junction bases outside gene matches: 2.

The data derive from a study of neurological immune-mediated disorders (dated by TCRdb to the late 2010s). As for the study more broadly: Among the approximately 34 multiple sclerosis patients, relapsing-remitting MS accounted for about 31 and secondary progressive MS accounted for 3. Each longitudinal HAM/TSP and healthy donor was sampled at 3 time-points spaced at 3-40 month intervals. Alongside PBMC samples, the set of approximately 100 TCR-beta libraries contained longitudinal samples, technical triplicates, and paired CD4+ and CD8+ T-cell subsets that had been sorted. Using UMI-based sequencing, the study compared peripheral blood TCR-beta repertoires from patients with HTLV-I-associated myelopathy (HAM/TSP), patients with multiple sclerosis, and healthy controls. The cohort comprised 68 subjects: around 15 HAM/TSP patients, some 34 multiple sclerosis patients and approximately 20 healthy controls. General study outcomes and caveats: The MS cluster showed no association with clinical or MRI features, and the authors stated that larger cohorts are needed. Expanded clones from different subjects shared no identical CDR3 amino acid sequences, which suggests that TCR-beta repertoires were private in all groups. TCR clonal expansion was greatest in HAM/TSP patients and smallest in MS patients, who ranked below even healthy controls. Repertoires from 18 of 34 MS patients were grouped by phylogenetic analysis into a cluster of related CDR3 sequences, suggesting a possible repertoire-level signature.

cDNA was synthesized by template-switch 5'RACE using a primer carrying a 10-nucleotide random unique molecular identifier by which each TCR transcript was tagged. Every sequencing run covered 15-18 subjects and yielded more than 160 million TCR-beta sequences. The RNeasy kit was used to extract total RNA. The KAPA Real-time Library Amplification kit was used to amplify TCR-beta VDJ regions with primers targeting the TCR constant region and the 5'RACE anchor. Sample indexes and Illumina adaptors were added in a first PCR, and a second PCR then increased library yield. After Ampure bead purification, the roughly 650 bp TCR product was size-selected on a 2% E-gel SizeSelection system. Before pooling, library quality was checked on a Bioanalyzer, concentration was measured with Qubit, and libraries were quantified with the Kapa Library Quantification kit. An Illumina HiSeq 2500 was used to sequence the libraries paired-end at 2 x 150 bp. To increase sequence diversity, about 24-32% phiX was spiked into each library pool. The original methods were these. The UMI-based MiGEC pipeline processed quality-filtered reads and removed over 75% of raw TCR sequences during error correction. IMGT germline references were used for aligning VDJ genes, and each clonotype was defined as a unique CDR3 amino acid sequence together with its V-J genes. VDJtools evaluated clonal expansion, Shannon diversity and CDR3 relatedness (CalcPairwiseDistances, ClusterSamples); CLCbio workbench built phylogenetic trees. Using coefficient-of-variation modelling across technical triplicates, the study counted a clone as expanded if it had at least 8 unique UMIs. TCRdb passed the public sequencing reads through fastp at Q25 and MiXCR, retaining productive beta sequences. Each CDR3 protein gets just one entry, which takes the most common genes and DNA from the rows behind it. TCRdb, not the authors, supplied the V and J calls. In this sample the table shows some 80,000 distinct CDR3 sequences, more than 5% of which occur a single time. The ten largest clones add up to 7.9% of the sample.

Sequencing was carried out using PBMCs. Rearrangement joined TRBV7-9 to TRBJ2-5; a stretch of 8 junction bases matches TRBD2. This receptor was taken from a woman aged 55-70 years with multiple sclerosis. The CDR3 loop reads CASSPGGEETQYF. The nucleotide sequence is TGTGCCAGCAGCCCGGGAGGGGAAGAGACCCAGTACTTC.